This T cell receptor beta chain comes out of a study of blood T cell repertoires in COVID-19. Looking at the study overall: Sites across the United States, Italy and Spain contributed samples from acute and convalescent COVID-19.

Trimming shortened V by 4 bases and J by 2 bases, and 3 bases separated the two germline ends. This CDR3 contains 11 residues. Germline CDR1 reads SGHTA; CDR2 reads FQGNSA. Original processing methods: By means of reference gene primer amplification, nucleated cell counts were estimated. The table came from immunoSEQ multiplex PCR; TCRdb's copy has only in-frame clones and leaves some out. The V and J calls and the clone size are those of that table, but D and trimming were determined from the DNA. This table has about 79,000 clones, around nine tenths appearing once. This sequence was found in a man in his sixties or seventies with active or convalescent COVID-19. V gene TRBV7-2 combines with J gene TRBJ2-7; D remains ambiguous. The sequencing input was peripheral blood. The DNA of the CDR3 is TGTGCCAGCAGCTCAGCCTACGAGCAGTACTTC. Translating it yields CASSSAYEQYF.